A selection of T cell receptor beta chains follows, all from one sample in a study of human thymus T cells. Method: immunoSEQ multiplex PCR; TCRdb's copy keeps in-frame clones and lacks some. The profile shows roughly 77,000 clones, approximately 95% of them singletons. What was sequenced was thymus tissue. The receptors here all came from a girl younger than two with a congenital heart defect but otherwise immunologically healthy. Each CDR3 is given with its conserved first and last residue. The D gene is left open where the match is weak. Where a row states a size, it is once, few, many or the class of an expanded clone; other rows omit it.

TRBJ1-1 | . | TRBV27 | TRBD1 | TGTGCCAGCAGGGGGACAGGACTCATGAACACTGAAGCTTTCTTT | CASRGTGLMNTEAFF
TRBJ2-1 | . | TRBV4-2 | TRBD2 | TGTGCCAGCAGCCAACCCGGGGTAGCGGGACACTCCTACAATGAGCAGTTCTTC | CASSQPGVAGHSYNEQFF
TRBJ2-5 | . | TRBV29-1 | . | TGCAGCGTCCCATCCCGGGGTGGGGAGACCCAGTACTTC | CSVPSRGGETQYF
TRBJ2-7 | . | TRBV14 | . | TGTGCCAGCAGCCCCCCCCGAGGGTGTGGGGTCGAGCAGTACTTC | CASSPPRGCGVEQYF
TRBJ2-2 | . | TRBV7-2 | . | TGTGCCAGCAGCTCCGGGACGAATAGCACCGGGGAGCTGTTTTTT | CASSSGTNSTGELFF
TRBJ2-5 | once | TRBV7-9 | . | TGTGCCAGCAGCGCACCACCCGGACGGAGGCAAGAGACCCAGTACTTC | CASSAPPGRRQETQYF
TRBJ2-7 | once | TRBV5-1 | . | TGCGCCAGCAAGGTGGGTGAGGGACGATACGAGCAGTACTTC | CASKVGEGRYEQYF
TRBJ2-2 | . | TRBV6-1 | . | TGTGCCAGCGAAGAAGAGGTCACCGGGGAGCTGTTTTTT | CASEEEVTGELFF
TRBJ2-1 | . | TRBV29-1 | . | TGCAGCGTTGAACCGCTCCCCGGTCCCAGGGCCGCCACTGCTGTTGCCGGTGAGCAGTTCTTC | CSVEPLPGPRAATAVAGEQFF
TRBJ1-2 | . | TRBV27 | . | TGTGCCAGCAGTCGTGGGGCCGGGGGCTACACCTTC | CASSRGAGGYTF
TRBJ2-2 | . | TRBV7-6 | TRBD2 | TGTGCCAGCAGCTTAGTAGGTTGGACTAGCGGGAGTTCGAACACCGGGGAGCTGTTTTTT | CASSLVGWTSGSSNTGELFF
TRBJ1-2 | . | TRBV30 | . | TGTGCCTGGAGTGTAATGGGATATCTTGGCTACACCTTC | CAWSVMGYLGYTF
TRBJ2-7 | once | TRBV21-1 | . | TGTGCCAGCAGCCGGGCCCCGGGACAAGCCTACGAGCAGTACTTC | CASSRAPGQAYEQYF
TRBJ2-1 | . | TRBV5-6 | . | TGTGCCAGCAGCTTGAGGGCTACCTCCAATTTTAATGAGCAGTTCTTC | CASSLRATSNFNEQFF
TRBJ1-1 | . | TRBV18 | . | TGTGCCAGCTCAACACACCCACGGACGGGGAACACTGAAGCTTTCTTT | CASSTHPRTGNTEAFF
TRBJ2-3 | . | TRBV11-2 | TRBD1 | TGTGCCAGCAGCCCAGGGGGAGTCACGCATGTCACAGATACGCAGTATTTT | CASSPGGVTHVTDTQYF
TRBJ1-5 | . | TRBV7-8 | . | TGTGCCAGCAGCGTCAAGCGGGGGGGCGCTGGGTTTCTGCCCCAGCATTTT | CASSVKRGGAGFLPQHF
TRBJ2-1 | once | TRBV27 | TRBD2 | TGTGCCAGCAGTCCCCAAGTAGCGGGAGGACGAGGAACCTACAATGAGCAGTTCTTC | CASSPQVAGGRGTYNEQFF
TRBJ1-3 | . | TRBV6-1 | . | TGTGCCAGCAGTGCCGACAGGTCGAGCTCTGGAAACACCATATATTTT | CASSADRSSSGNTIYF
TRBJ1-4 | once | TRBV5-1 | . | TGCGCCAGCAGCTTGGAGGCGACTAATGAAAAACTGTTTTTT | CASSLEATNEKLFF
TRBJ2-7 | . | TRBV2 | TRBD2 | TGTGCCAGCAGGGCCGAGAAAAGCGGGAGGGCCTACGAGCAGTACTTC | CASRAEKSGRAYEQYF
TRBJ2-1 | . | TRBV5-1 | TRBD2 | TGCGCCAGCAGCCACTCCGGACTAGCGGGAAGGGACAATGAGCAGTTCTTC | CASSHSGLAGRDNEQFF
TRBJ2-5 | once | TRBV5-4 | TRBD1 | TGTGCCATGGGGACAGGGTGGCTAAAAGAGACCCAGTACTTC | CAMGTGWLKETQYF
TRBJ1-2 | once | TRBV2 | . | TGTGCCAGCAGCGCCAGGTTAGCCTCCTATGGCTACACCTTC | CASSARLASYGYTF
TRBJ1-1 | . | TRBV7-9 | . | TGTGCCAGCAGCTTAGTCGTGCAGGGTCTAATGAACACTGAAGCTTTCTTT | CASSLVVQGLMNTEAFF
TRBJ1-1 | few | TRBV7-9 | . | TGTGCCAGCAGCCGGCGAGGGCGGAAGAACACTGAAGCTTTCTTT | CASSRRGRKNTEAFF
TRBJ1-5 | . | TRBV5-8 | . | TGTGCCAGCAGCCCCCCGGGGGTGGGGTATAGCAATCAGCCCCAGCATTTT | CASSPPGVGYSNQPQHF
TRBJ2-7 | . | TRBV30 | . | TGTGCCTGGAGTGTCAGAGCCAACGAGCAGTACTTC | CAWSVRANEQYF
TRBJ2-1 | . | TRBV5-1 | . | TGCGCCAGCAGCTGCTGGGGATTCACATCCTACAATGAGCAGTTCTTC | CASSCWGFTSYNEQFF
TRBJ2-1 | . | TRBV5-6 | . | TGTGCCAGCAGCTTGGCGATACCCTTTGGTGAGCAGTTCTTC | CASSLAIPFGEQFF
TRBJ1-4 | . | TRBV30 | . | TGTGCCTGGAGGGGGGGCTTTACTAATGAAAAACTGTTTTTT | CAWRGGFTNEKLFF
TRBJ1-2 | . | TRBV4-1 | . | TGCGCCAGCAGCCAAGATGCCCGGGGCTACACCTTC | CASSQDARGYTF
TRBJ2-1 | . | TRBV12-5 | TRBD2 | TGTGCTAGTGGTTTGGAGAGCGGGAGTCTCGCCTACAATGAGCAGTTCTTC | CASGLESGSLAYNEQFF
TRBJ2-7 | . | TRBV27 | TRBD2 | TGTGCCAGCACAGGACCAGCAGTCGGGGGGACTCGCGAGCAGTACTTC | CASTGPAVGGTREQYF
TRBJ1-2 | . | TRBV10-2 | . | TGCGCCAGCAGACCCCCGGGAAGACAGGCTTATGGCTACACCTTC | CASRPPGRQAYGYTF